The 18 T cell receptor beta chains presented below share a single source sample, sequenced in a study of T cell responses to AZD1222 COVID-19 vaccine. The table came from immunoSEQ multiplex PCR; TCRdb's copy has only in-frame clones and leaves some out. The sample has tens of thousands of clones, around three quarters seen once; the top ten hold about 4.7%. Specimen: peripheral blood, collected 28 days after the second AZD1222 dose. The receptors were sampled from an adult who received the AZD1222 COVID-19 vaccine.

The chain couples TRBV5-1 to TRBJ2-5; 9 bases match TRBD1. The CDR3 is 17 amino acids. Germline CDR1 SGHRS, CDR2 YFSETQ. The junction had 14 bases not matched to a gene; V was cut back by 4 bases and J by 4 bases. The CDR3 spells CASSVSLWTGATETQYF. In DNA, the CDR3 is TGCGCCAGCAGCGTATCACTGTGGACAGGGGCGACAGAGACCCAGTACTTC.

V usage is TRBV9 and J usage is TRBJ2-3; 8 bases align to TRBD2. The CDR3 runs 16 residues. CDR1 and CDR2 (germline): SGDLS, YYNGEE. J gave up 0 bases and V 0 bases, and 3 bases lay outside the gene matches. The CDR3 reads CASSVGLATSTDTQYF. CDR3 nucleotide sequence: TGTGCCAGCAGCGTAGGACTAGCGACGAGCACAGATACGCAGTATTTT.

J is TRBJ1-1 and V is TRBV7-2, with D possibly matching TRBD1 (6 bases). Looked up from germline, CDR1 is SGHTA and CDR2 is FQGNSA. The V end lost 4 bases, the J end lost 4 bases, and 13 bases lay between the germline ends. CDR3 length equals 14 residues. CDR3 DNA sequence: TGTGCCAGCAGCTACACCGGGACACGCACTGAAGCTTTCTTT. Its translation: CASSYTGTRTEAFF.

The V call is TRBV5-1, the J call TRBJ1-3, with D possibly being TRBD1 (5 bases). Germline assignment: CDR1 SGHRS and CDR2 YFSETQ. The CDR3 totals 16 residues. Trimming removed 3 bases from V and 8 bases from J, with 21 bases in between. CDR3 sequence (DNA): TGCGCCAGCAGCTCCCTCGGCGGGGGGTTCTCGGACACCATATATTTT. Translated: CASSSLGGGFSDTIYF.

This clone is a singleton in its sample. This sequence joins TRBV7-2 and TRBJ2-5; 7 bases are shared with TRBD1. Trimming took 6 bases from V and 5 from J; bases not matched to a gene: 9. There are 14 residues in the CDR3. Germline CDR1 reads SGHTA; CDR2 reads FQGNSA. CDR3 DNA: TGTGCCAGCAGAACTAACGGACAGGCGGAGACCCAGTACTTC. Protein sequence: CASRTNGQAETQYF. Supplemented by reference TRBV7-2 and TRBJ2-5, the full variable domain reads GAGVSQSPSNKVTEKGKDVELRCDPISGHTALYWYRQSLGQGLEFLIYFQGNSAPDKSGLPSDRFSAERTGGSVSTLTIQRTQQEDSAVYLCASRTNGQAETQYFGPGTRLLVL.

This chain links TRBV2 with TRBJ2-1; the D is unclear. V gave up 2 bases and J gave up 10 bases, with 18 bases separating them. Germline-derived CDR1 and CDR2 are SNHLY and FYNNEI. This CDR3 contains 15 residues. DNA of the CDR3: TGTGCCAGCAGTGAAACAAGAGGTGGTCTCGAAGAGCAGTTCTTC. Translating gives CASSETRGGLEEQFF.

Here the CDR3 reads CASSFRLAGANEQFF. CDR3 sequence (DNA): TGTGCCAGCAGTTTCCGACTAGCGGGGGCCAATGAGCAGTTCTTC. This sequence joins TRBV6-5 and TRBJ2-1; TRBD2 aligns across 12 bases. This CDR3 has 15 amino acids. The germline V gene has CDR1 MNHEY and CDR2 SVGAGI. With V trimmed by 4 bases and J by 6 bases, 4 bases remained unmatched.

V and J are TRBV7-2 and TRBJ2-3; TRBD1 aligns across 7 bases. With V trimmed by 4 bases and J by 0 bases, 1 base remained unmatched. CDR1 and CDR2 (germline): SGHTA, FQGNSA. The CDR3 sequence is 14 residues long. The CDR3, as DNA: TGTGCCAGCAGCTGGGACAGTAGCACAGATACGCAGTATTTT. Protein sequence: CASSWDSSTDTQYF. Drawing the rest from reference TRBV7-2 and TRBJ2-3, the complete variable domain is GAGVSQSPSNKVTEKGKDVELRCDPISGHTALYWYRQSLGQGLEFLIYFQGNSAPDKSGLPSDRFSAERTGGSVSTLTIQRTQQEDSAVYLCASSWDSSTDTQYFGPGTRLTVL.

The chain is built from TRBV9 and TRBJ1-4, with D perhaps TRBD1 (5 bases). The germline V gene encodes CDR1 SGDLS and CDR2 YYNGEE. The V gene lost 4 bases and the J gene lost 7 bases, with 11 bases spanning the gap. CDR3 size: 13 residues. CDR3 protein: CASSPDSVEKLFF. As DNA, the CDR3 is TGTGCCAGCAGCCCCGACAGTGTTGAAAAACTGTTTTTT.

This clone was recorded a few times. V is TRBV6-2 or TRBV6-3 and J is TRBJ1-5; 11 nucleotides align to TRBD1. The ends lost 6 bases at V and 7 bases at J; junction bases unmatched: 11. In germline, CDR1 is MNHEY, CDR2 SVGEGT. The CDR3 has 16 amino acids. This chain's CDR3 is CASSSWTGGPRQPQHF. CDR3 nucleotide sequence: TGTGCCAGCAGCTCCTGGACAGGGGGCCCTCGGCAGCCCCAGCATTTT.

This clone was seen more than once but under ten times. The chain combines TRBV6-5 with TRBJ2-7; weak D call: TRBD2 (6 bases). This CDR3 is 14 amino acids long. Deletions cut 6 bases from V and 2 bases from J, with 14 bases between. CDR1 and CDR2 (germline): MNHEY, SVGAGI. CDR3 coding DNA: TGTGCCAGCAGGACTGGCGCGGGGACCTACGAGCAGTACTTC. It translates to CASRTGAGTYEQYF.

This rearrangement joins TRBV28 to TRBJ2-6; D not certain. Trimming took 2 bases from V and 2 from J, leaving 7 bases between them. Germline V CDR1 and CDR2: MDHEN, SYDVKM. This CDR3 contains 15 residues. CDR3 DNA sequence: TGTGCCAGCAGTTTAACCCCGGCTGGGGCCAACGTCCTGACTTTC. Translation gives CASSLTPAGANVLTF.

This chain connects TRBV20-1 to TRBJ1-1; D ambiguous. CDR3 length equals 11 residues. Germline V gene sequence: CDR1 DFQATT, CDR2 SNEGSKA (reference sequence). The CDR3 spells CSPVGNTEAFF. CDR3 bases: TGCAGCCCTGTCGGGAACACTGAAGCTTTCTTT.

CDR3 bases: TGTGCCAGCAGCGTTGGGAGGGGGCGTGTGGGCACAGATACGCAGTATTTT. It encodes CASSVGRGRVGTDTQYF. The V call is TRBV9, the J call TRBJ2-3, with D possibly being TRBD1 or TRBD2 (7 bases each). Per germline, CDR1 SGDLS and CDR2 YYNGEE. V dropped 2 bases and J dropped 1 base, with 17 bases sitting between them. The CDR3 is made up of 17 amino acids.

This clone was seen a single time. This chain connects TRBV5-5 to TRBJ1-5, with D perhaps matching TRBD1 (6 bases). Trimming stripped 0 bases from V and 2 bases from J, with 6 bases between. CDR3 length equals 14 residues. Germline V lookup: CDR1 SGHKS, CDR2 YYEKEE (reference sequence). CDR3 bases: TGTGCCAGCAGCTTGGGGACAGGCAATCAGCCCCAGCATTTT. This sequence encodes CASSLGTGNQPQHF.

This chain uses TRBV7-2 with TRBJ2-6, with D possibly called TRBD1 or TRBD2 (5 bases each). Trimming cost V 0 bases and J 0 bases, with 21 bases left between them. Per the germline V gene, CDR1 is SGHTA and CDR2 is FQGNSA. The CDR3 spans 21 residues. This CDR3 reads CASSLAQRRGVFYSGANVLTF. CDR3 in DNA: TGTGCCAGCAGCTTAGCTCAGCGCAGAGGGGTCTTTTACTCTGGGGCCAACGTCCTGACTTTC.

CDR3 nucleotides: TGTGCCAGCAGCCGACCGGGACAGGGGAATTCACCCCTCCACTTT. Residues: CASSRPGQGNSPLHF. The chain employs TRBV6-5 and TRBJ1-6, with TRBD1 matching 10 bases. With V trimmed by 6 bases and J by 7 bases, 6 bases remained unmatched. Looked up from germline, CDR1 is MNHEY and CDR2 is SVGAGI. The CDR3 runs 15 residues.

The CDR3 sequence: CASSFVGQPQHF. The CDR3 DNA reads as TGTGCCAGCAGTTTTGTGGGCCAGCCCCAGCATTTT. The rearrangement uses TRBV27 and TRBJ1-5; no reliable D call. Germline CDR1 MNHEY, CDR2 SMNVEV (reference sequence). Trimming took 3 bases from V and 7 from J, leaving 7 bases between them. The length of the CDR3 is 12 residues.